The source of this TCR beta chain is a study of blood T cell repertoires in COVID-19. In the study overall: T cells, B-cell-depleted T cells, or PBMCs provided the cDNA or gDNA that served as material.

Authors' processing steps: Amplification with reference gene primers provided the estimates of nucleated cell counts. Profiled with immunoSEQ multiplex PCR; TCRdb holds only in-frame clones, not every one. Clone size and V and J calls were adopted from that table, with D and trimming inferred from the DNA. The table has 350,000 to 550,000 clones, 80% to 90% seen once. Between the trimmed V and J ends, which lost 3 bases and 7 bases, there was a span of 10 bases. This CDR3 has 12 residues. Cohorts were assigned according to the clinical history that participants reported. The TCR was taken from a young man who had recovered from COVID-19. The sequencing sample was made of PBMCs or T cells enriched from blood (not recorded which). The rearrangement joins TRBV12-3 or TRBV12-4 to TRBJ2-7; D is possibly TRBD2 (6 bases). The CDR3 sequence: CASSFSSGEQYF. The CDR3 DNA sequence: TGTGCCAGCAGTTTCTCGAGCGGGGAGCAGTACTTC.